A selection of T cell receptor beta chains follows, all from one sample in a study of shared clonotypes between healthy human individuals. Profiling relied on immunoSEQ multiplex PCR, and the TCRdb table lists in-frame clones only, not all of them. The data show over 2 million clones, with roughly 92% seen just once and around 0.38% held by the top ten. Sequenced material: naive CD4+ T cells from PBMCs. Receptor source: a man aged 18 to 29 in good health. Some clones in this sample may be carry-over from other donors' samples. Both conserved end residues are part of each CDR3. A D gene is named only where the DNA matches it firmly. Not all rows give a size; the values are once, few, many and, for expanded clones, a class.

abundance	v_gene	d_gene	j_gene	CDR3aa	CDR3nt
.	TRBV28	TRBD2	TRBJ2-7	CASSNGGLAVYEQYF	TGTGCCAGCAGCAATGGGGGACTAGCGGTCTACGAGCAGTACTTC
.	TRBV5-4	.	TRBJ2-5	CASRVSGQETQYF	TGTGCCAGCAGGGTAAGCGGCCAAGAGACCCAGTACTTC
once	TRBV7-9	.	TRBJ1-5	CASSQGGAGQPQHF	TGTGCCAGCAGCCAAGGGGGGGCTGGTCAGCCCCAGCATTTT
.	TRBV30	.	TRBJ2-7	CAWSVWGEQYF	TGTGCCTGGAGTGTATGGGGCGAGCAGTACTTC
.	TRBV5-1	.	TRBJ2-2	CASSLQISVGELFF	TGCGCCAGCAGCTTGCAGATCAGCGTCGGGGAGCTGTTTTTT
.	TRBV19	TRBD1	TRBJ1-3	CASSRRQGDSGNTIYF	TGTGCCAGTAGTCGGCGACAGGGGGACTCTGGAAACACCATATATTTT
.	TRBV27	TRBD2	TRBJ2-3	CASSFLFSGRAGTDTQYF	TGTGCCAGCAGTTTCTTATTTAGCGGGAGGGCGGGGACAGATACGCAGTATTTT
.	TRBV5-6	.	TRBJ1-1	CASSLGQRGTEAFF	TGTGCCAGCAGCTTGGGGCAGAGGGGCACTGAAGCTTTCTTT
.	TRBV7-2	.	TRBJ2-3	CASSPDSRTDTQYF	TGTGCCAGCAGCCCGGACAGCCGCACAGATACGCAGTATTTT
.	TRBV30	.	TRBJ2-7	CAWSEGAGEFEQYF	TGTGCCTGGAGTGAAGGGGCAGGGGAATTTGAGCAGTACTTC
few	TRBV7-3	.	TRBJ2-1	CASSGQGGGEQFF	TGTGCCAGCAGCGGCCAAGGTGGCGGTGAGCAGTTCTTC
.	TRBV5-1	.	TRBJ1-1	CASSPIQGALSGTEAFF	TGCGCCAGCAGCCCAATTCAGGGAGCCCTATCGGGCACTGAAGCTTTCTTT
.	TRBV7-6	TRBD2	TRBJ2-3	CASSLIGLAGGRDTQYF	TGTGCCAGCAGCCTTATAGGACTAGCGGGAGGGAGAGATACGCAGTATTTT
.	TRBV19	TRBD1	TRBJ1-4	CASSMGQEIGKLFF	TGTGCCAGTAGTATGGGACAGGAGATCGGAAAACTGTTTTTT
.	TRBV5-8	.	TRBJ2-3	CASSLLATSDTQYF	TGTGCCAGCAGCTTGCTTGCCACATCGGATACGCAGTATTTT
.	TRBV2	.	TRBJ2-1	CASSERLDYNEQFF	TGTGCCAGCAGTGAGCGACTAGACTACAATGAGCAGTTCTTC
.	TRBV27	.	TRBJ2-5	CASRPSPGETQYF	TGTGCCAGCAGACCCAGTCCTGGGGAGACCCAGTACTTC
.	TRBV7-3	TRBD2	TRBJ2-1	CASSLITGGPFGEQFF	TGTGCCAGCAGCTTAATTACGGGGGGACCATTCGGTGAGCAGTTCTTC
.	TRBV6-1	.	TRBJ1-4	CASSEGWAVSPYFNEKLFF	TGTGCCAGCAGTGAAGGGTGGGCCGTTTCTCCTTACTTTAATGAAAAACTGTTTTTT
.	TRBV5-5	TRBD2	TRBJ2-7	CASSSQPLAEAYEQYF	TGTGCCAGCAGCTCACAACCCCTAGCGGAGGCCTACGAGCAGTACTTC
.	TRBV6-5	TRBD2	TRBJ2-3	CASLTGTSGTHTQYF	TGTGCCAGCTTGACAGGGACTAGCGGGACGCATACGCAGTATTTT
.	TRBV6-5	.	TRBJ1-5	CASSYSNRGQPQHF	TGTGCCAGCAGTTACTCGAACCGGGGTCAGCCCCAGCATTTT
.	TRBV5-1	.	TRBJ1-3	CASSLNSFIGNTIYF	TGCGCCAGCAGCTTGAACAGTTTTATTGGAAACACCATATATTTT
.	TRBV28	.	TRBJ2-7	CASSFRDGYEQYF	TGTGCCAGCAGTTTCCGGGACGGGTACGAGCAGTACTTC
once	TRBV19	.	TRBJ2-3	CASSPTTDTQYF	TGTGCCAGTAGTCCGACAACAGATACGCAGTATTTT
.	TRBV5-5	.	TRBJ2-7	CASSAGQRAYEQYF	TGTGCCAGCAGCGCGGGACAGAGAGCATACGAGCAGTACTTC
few	TRBV9	TRBD2	TRBJ2-7	CASSVEGSSGRGEQYF	TGTGCCAGCAGCGTAGAGGGGTCTAGCGGGAGAGGCGAGCAGTACTTC
.	TRBV5-4	.	TRBJ1-4	CASSSGTENEKLFF	TGTGCCAGCAGCTCCGGGACGGAGAATGAAAAACTGTTTTTT
.	TRBV18	TRBD2	TRBJ2-7	CASSPPRPSGGYEQYF	TGTGCCAGCTCACCACCTAGGCCTAGCGGGGGGTACGAGCAGTACTTC
.	TRBV2	.	TRBJ1-3	CASSPSTTGNTIYF	TGTGCCAGCAGTCCGTCCACGACTGGAAACACCATATATTTT
few	TRBV30	TRBD1	TRBJ1-2	CAWSVEFQGAGGYTF	TGTGCCTGGAGTGTAGAGTTTCAGGGGGCGGGTGGCTACACCTTC
.	TRBV5-1	TRBD2	TRBJ2-7	CASSLDGLAAYEQYF	TGCGCCAGCAGCTTGGATGGACTAGCGGCCTACGAGCAGTACTTC
.	TRBV15	TRBD1	TRBJ2-5	CATSIQGAETQYF	TGTGCCACCAGCATTCAGGGGGCAGAGACCCAGTACTTC
.	TRBV5-1	.	TRBJ2-7	CASSLAGTYEQYF	TGCGCCAGCAGCTTGGCCGGGACCTACGAGCAGTACTTC
.	TRBV7-9	TRBD1	TRBJ2-1	CASSTRGLTYNEQFF	TGTGCCAGCAGCACCAGGGGGCTAACCTACAATGAGCAGTTCTTC
.	TRBV30	.	TRBJ2-5	CAWSPTPVWTQYF	TGTGCCTGGAGTCCAACTCCCGTTTGGACCCAGTACTTC
.	TRBV6-5	.	TRBJ2-3	CASRLTDTQYF	TGTGCCAGCAGGCTTACAGATACGCAGTATTTT
.	TRBV6-5	.	TRBJ2-7	CASSYSGAGPSYEQYF	TGTGCCAGCAGTTACTCTGGGGCAGGCCCTTCCTACGAGCAGTACTTC
.	TRBV18	.	TRBJ2-7	CASSQSRAYEQYF	TGTGCCAGCTCACAGAGCAGAGCCTACGAGCAGTACTTC
once	TRBV6-5	.	TRBJ1-3	CASSRPSQEGNTIYF	TGTGCCAGCAGTCGACCGTCCCAGGAAGGAAACACCATATATTTT
few	TRBV19	TRBD1	TRBJ1-5	CASMGQGYQPQHF	TGTGCCAGTATGGGACAGGGATATCAGCCCCAGCATTTT
.	TRBV28	TRBD1	TRBJ2-5	CASSLYRGRETQYF	TGTGCCAGCAGTTTATACAGGGGGCGAGAGACCCAGTACTTC
.	TRBV7-2	.	TRBJ2-2	CASSLFLSWSGELFF	TGTGCCAGCAGCTTATTCCTGTCATGGTCCGGGGAGCTGTTTTTT
.	TRBV10-1	TRBD1	TRBJ2-1	CASSLGQVPYNEQFF	TGCGCCAGCAGCCTCGGACAGGTCCCCTACAATGAGCAGTTCTTC
.	TRBV18	.	TRBJ2-5	CASSPPSGPSETQYF	TGTGCCAGCTCACCACCGTCGGGACCCTCCGAGACCCAGTACTTC
.	TRBV5-1	TRBD1	TRBJ1-1	CASSIMTGGNTEAFF	TGCGCCAGCAGCATCATGACAGGGGGCAACACTGAAGCTTTCTTT
few	TRBV9	TRBD2	TRBJ2-2	CASSAGLAIGELFF	TGTGCCAGCAGCGCGGGACTAGCTATCGGGGAGCTGTTTTTT
few	TRBV29-1	.	TRBJ2-7	CSVASAKSYEQYF	TGCAGCGTTGCTAGCGCCAAATCCTACGAGCAGTACTTC
.	TRBV29-1	TRBD1	TRBJ2-3	CSVLPGQHTKTSTDTQYF	TGCAGCGTCCTTCCGGGACAGCATACTAAAACTAGCACAGATACGCAGTATTTT
.	TRBV28	TRBD1	TRBJ2-2	CAYQGQGNTGELFF	TGTGCATATCAGGGACAGGGAAACACCGGGGAGCTGTTTTTT
.	TRBV15	.	TRBJ1-3	CATSRERPSSGNTIYF	TGTGCCACCAGCAGAGAACGGCCAAGCTCTGGAAACACCATATATTTT
.	TRBV28	TRBD2	TRBJ2-7	CASSLGRASYEQYF	TGTGCCAGCAGTTTAGGGAGGGCCTCCTACGAGCAGTACTTC
.	TRBV27	.	TRBJ1-1	CASSLSRGGNTEAFF	TGTGCCAGCAGTTTATCAAGGGGGGGGAACACTGAAGCTTTCTTT
.	TRBV10-3	TRBD1	TRBJ2-5	CAISESKGTGPLKGQVTQYF	TGTGCCATCAGTGAGTCAAAAGGGACAGGGCCCCTGAAGGGCCAAGTGACCCAGTACTTC
.	TRBV7-2	.	TRBJ1-1	CASSLGRADFMNTEAFF	TGTGCCAGCAGCCTAGGAAGGGCGGACTTCATGAACACTGAAGCTTTCTTT
.	TRBV7-2	.	TRBJ2-1	CASSRTSPNEQFF	TGTGCCAGCAGCCGAACTAGCCCCAATGAGCAGTTCTTC
.	TRBV29-1	TRBD2	TRBJ2-2	CSVAGGRNTGELFF	TGCAGCGTTGCTGGCGGGAGGAACACCGGGGAGCTGTTTTTT
once	TRBV2	.	TRBJ2-5	CASSEGQETQYF	TGTGCCAGCAGTGAAGGCCAAGAGACCCAGTACTTC
.	TRBV7-6	TRBD1	TRBJ1-2	CASSLLTNGQGGYGYTF	TGTGCCAGCAGCTTATTAACGAACGGACAGGGAGGTTATGGCTACACCTTC